The source of this TCR beta chain is a study of cytomegalovirus exposure and HLA in healthy donors. The PCR was carried out with 60 Vbeta primers and 13 Jbeta primers. Authors' data handling: A later analysis counted some 87 million unique TCR beta chains, some 11 million shared. This table comes from immunoSEQ multiplex PCR, and its TCRdb copy is limited to in-frame clones, with some not included. V, J and clone size were drawn from that table, and D and trimming were deduced from the DNA. Among about 59,000 clones listed, roughly 75% were seen once. The clonotype was recovered from a man aged 25 to 40 in good health and CMV-seropositive. The specimen was PBMCs.

CDR3 loop: CASSPGLAGGGNEQFF. The CDR3 DNA follows: TGTGCCAGCAGCCCCGGACTAGCGGGGGGGGGCAATGAGCAGTTCTTC. This chain uses TRBV9 with TRBJ2-1; 15 bases line up with TRBD2. CDR3 length: 16 amino acids. After removal of 4 bases from V and 6 bases from J, the junction contained 5 bases not matched to a gene. CDR1 and CDR2 (germline): SGDLS, YYNGEE.